The 13 T cell receptor beta chains below come from one sample, sequenced in a study of blood T cell repertoires in COVID-19. TCRdb keeps only in-frame clones here, not all; method: immunoSEQ multiplex PCR. The data contain some 300,000 clones, 75% to 90% of them seen just once; the ten biggest clones take up about 12%. The sample consisted of peripheral blood. Every receptor here comes from a woman in her 70s with COVID-19, enrolled during active disease.

The rearrangement uses TRBV4-1 and TRBJ1-1, with D perhaps matching TRBD1 (6 bases). V was trimmed by 1 base and J by 3 bases, leaving 15 bases between them. The V gene's germline CDR1 is MGHRA and CDR2 YSYEKL. The CDR3 sequence is 16 residues long. In nucleotides, the CDR3 is TGCGCCAGCAGCCAAGCGCCCGCTAGGACAGACACTGAAGCTTTCTTT. As protein: CASSQAPARTDTEAFF.

The chain uses TRBV27 and TRBJ2-3; D might be TRBD1 (5 bases). Per germline, CDR1 MNHEY and CDR2 SMNVEV (reference sequence). This CDR3 comprises 13 residues. Trimming cost V 5 bases and J 4 bases, with 10 bases left between them. The chain's CDR3 is CASSPRQPDTQYF. Written as DNA, the CDR3 is TGTGCCAGCAGTCCGCGACAGCCAGATACGCAGTATTTT.

CDR3 sequence reads: CASSQFAGIKETQYF. DNA for the CDR3: TGCGCCAGCAGCCAATTTGCCGGGATTAAAGAGACCCAGTACTTC. The rearrangement links TRBV4-3 to TRBJ2-5, with D possibly being TRBD2 (5 bases). CDR3 length equals 15 residues. From germline, CDR1 is LGHNA and CDR2 YSLEER. V lost 2 bases and J lost 3, with 13 bases in between.

The V call is TRBV19, the J call TRBJ2-5, with D tentatively TRBD2 (6 bases). Germline loops: CDR1 LNHDA, CDR2 SQIVND (reference sequence). CDR3 length: 15 amino acids. V was shortened by 7 bases and J by 5 bases, with 20 bases between the two germline ends. CDR3 nucleotide sequence: TGTGCCAGTAAAAATAGGAGGGAATCGGGGGAGACCCAGTACTTC. This gives the protein CASKNRRESGETQYF. Using reference TRBV19 and TRBJ2-5 for the parts outside the CDR3, the full variable domain is DGGITQSPKYLFRKEGQNVTLSCEQNLNHDAMYWYRQDPGQGLRLIYYSQIVNDFQKGDIAEGYSVSREKKESFPLTVTSAQKNPTAFYLCASKNRRESGETQYFGPGTRLLVL.

CDR3 protein: CASSEGGRAYEQYF. The CDR3 DNA reads as TGTGCCAGCAGTGAAGGGGGCAGGGCCTACGAGCAGTACTTC. This sequence joins TRBV6-1 and TRBJ2-7; tentative D call: TRBD1 (5 bases). Germline CDR1 is MNHNS and CDR2 is SASEGT. This CDR3 has 14 amino acids. The ends were cut back, 1 base at V and 2 bases at J, with 9 bases in the middle.

V usage is TRBV24-1 and J usage is TRBJ2-3; tentatively, D is TRBD2 (5 bases). Between the trimmed V and J ends, which lost 1 base and 5 bases, there was a span of 12 bases. The CDR3 spans 15 residues. The germline V gene has CDR1 KGHDR and CDR2 SFDVKD. CDR3 residues: CATSDFQAGEDTQYF. In DNA form, the CDR3 reads TGTGCCACCAGTGATTTTCAAGCCGGGGAAGATACGCAGTATTTT.

V is TRBV3-1 (or the pseudogene TRBV3-2) and J is TRBJ2-1, with 8 positions matching TRBD2. V shed 4 bases, J shed 2 bases, and the junction held 1 base outside the gene matches. The CDR3 covers 14 residues. Per the germline V gene, CDR1 is LGHDT and CDR2 is YNNKEL (reference sequence). CDR3 loop: CASSPGGPYNEQFF. CDR3 nucleotides: TGTGCCAGCAGCCCGGGGGGGCCCTACAATGAGCAGTTCTTC.

The chain carries TRBV18 and TRBJ1-5, with 7 nucleotides matching TRBD1. V trimming: 6 bases; J trimming: 3 bases; junction bases outside the gene matches: 8. The CDR3 is 15 residues long. Germline V gene data show CDR1 as KGHSH and CDR2 as LQKENI. CDR3 nucleotide sequence: TGTGCCAGCTCTCGCACGGGACAGCCCAATCAGCCCCAGCATTTT. Its protein product is CASSRTGQPNQPQHF.

The gene calls are TRBV2 and TRBJ2-3, with D possibly TRBD2 on 6 matching bases. Trimming shortened V by 5 bases and J by 0 bases, and 12 bases separated the two germline ends. Germline values: CDR1 SNHLY, CDR2 FYNNEI. This CDR3 has 15 residues. The CDR3 nucleotides read TGTGCCAGCAGTCCCGGGACTTCTAGCACAGATACGCAGTATTTT. Protein: CASSPGTSSTDTQYF.

V and J are TRBV13 and TRBJ2-3; weak D call: TRBD1 (5 bases). This CDR3 has 13 residues. V was trimmed by 6 bases and J by 5 bases, leaving 12 bases between them. The germline gives CDR1 PRHDT, CDR2 FYEKMQ (reference sequence). The CDR3 nucleotides read TGTGCCAGCAGGATGCCAGGGTTAGATACGCAGTATTTT. Protein sequence: CASRMPGLDTQYF.

The J gene is TRBJ2-7, the V gene TRBV29-1; D perhaps matches TRBD1 (6 bases). This CDR3 has 12 amino acids. Germline V gene lookup returns CDR1 SQVTM and CDR2 ANQGSEA. Trimming pared 6 bases from V and 3 bases from J, leaving 12 bases between. CDR3 sequence (DNA): TGCAGCGTAGCCCGGGACAACTACGAGCAGTACTTC. This codes for CSVARDNYEQYF.

V usage is TRBV5-1 and J usage is TRBJ1-1, with 9 bases aligning to TRBD1. The CDR3 length is 14 residues. The germline CDR1 and CDR2 sequences are SGHRS and YFSETQ. V lost 5 bases, J lost 0 bases, and 2 bases stayed unmatched. The CDR3 nucleotides read TGCGCCAGCAGACAGGGGGCGGTGAACACTGAAGCTTTCTTT. It codes for CASRQGAVNTEAFF.

The J gene is TRBJ2-7, the V gene TRBV5-1; 7 bases map to TRBD1. Losses at the gene ends were 0 bases for V and 5 bases for J; bases not matched to a gene: 11. This CDR3 region has 16 residues. Looked up from germline, CDR1 is SGHRS and CDR2 is YFSETQ. CDR3 loop: CASSLAETGRTNEQYF. DNA of the CDR3: TGCGCCAGCAGCTTGGCCGAGACAGGGAGAACCAACGAGCAGTACTTC.